At least ten counts were recorded for the clone carrying this TCR beta chain. Its antigen remains unidentified. The data are from a study of early T cells in non-severe SARS-CoV-2 infection. Overall study: Chains stayed unpaired after sequencing of bulk RNA from unsorted whole blood. Study conclusions and caveats: VDJdb matches were skewed toward anti-spike CD8 T cell responses.

Attachment of unique molecular identifiers to individual cDNA molecules was performed. MiXCR, run by TCRdb on the 5' RACE reads, gives a single entry per CDR3 protein. The sample has 60,000 or so distinct CDR3 sequences, approximately 13% seen once. V was clipped by 0 bases and J by 5 bases; unmatched bases: 8. Germline CDR1 and CDR2: MGHRA and YSYEKL. This CDR3 is built from 17 residues. The V call is TRBV4-1, the J call TRBJ2-1; 9 nucleotides align to TRBD2. The source is an adult who was a healthcare worker with PCR-confirmed SARS-CoV-2 infection or an uninfected control (not recorded which). The material sequenced was whole blood. CDR3 residues: CASSQDWAGGLNNEQFF. CDR3 in DNA: TGCGCCAGCAGCCAAGATTGGGCGGGGGGGCTGAACAATGAGCAGTTCTTC.